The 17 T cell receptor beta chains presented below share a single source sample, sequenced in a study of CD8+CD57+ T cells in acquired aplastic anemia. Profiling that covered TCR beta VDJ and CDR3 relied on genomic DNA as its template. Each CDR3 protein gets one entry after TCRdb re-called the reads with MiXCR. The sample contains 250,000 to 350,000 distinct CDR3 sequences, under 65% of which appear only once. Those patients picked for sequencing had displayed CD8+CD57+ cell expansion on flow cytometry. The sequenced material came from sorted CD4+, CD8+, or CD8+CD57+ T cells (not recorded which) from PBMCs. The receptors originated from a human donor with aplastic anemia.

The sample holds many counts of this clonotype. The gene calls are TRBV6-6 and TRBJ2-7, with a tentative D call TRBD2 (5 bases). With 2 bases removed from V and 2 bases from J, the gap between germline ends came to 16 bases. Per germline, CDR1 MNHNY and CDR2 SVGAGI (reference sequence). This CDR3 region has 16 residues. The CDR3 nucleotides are TGTGCCAGCAGTTACGGTACGGGATTACAAACCTACGAGCAGTACTTC. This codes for CASSYGTGLQTYEQYF.

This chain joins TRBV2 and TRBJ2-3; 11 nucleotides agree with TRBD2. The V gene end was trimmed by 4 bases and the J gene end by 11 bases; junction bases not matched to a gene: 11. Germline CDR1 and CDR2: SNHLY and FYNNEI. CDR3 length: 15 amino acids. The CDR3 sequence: CASSVAGGDVDEQYF. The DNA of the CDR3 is TGTGCCAGCAGTGTAGCGGGGGGGGACGTAGATGAGCAGTATTTT.

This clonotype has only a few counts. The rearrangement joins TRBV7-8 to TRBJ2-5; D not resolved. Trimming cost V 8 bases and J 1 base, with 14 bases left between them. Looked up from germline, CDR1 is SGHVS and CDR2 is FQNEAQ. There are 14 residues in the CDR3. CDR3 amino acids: CASSGPFFQETQYF. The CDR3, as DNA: TGTGCCAGCTCGGGTCCGTTTTTCCAAGAGACCCAGTACTTC.

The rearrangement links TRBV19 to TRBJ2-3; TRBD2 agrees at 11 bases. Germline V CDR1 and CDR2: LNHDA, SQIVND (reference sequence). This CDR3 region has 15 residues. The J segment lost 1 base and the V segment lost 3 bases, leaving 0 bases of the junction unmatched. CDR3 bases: TGTGCCAGTAGTATGACTAGCGGGGGCACAGATACGCAGTATTTT. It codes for CASSMTSGGTDTQYF.

This CDR3 is CASSSPGIGELFF. The CDR3 DNA follows: TGTGCCAGCAGCTCTCCAGGGATCGGGGAGCTGTTTTTT. The chain couples TRBV7-9 to TRBJ2-2; a possible D gene is TRBD1 (5 bases). Trimming left V 4 bases short and J 7 bases short, with 10 bases between. Germline lookup yields CDR1 SEHNR and CDR2 FQNEAQ (reference sequence). This CDR3 comprises 13 residues.

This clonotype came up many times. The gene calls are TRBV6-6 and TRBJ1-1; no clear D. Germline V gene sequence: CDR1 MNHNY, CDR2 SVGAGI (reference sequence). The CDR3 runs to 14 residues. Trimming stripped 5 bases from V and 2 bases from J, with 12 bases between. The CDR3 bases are TGTGCCAGCAGTCAAACGGAAGCAAACACTGAAGCTTTCTTT. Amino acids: CASSQTEANTEAFF.

The CDR3 DNA is TGCGCCAGCAGCTGTGGACAGAGGGCAACTAATGAAAAACTGTTTTTT. It encodes CASSCGQRATNEKLFF. The chain employs TRBV5-1 and TRBJ1-4, with D possibly matching TRBD1 (6 bases). The CDR3 consists of 16 residues. Between the trimmed V and J ends, which lost 3 bases and 0 bases, there was a span of 12 bases. Germline CDR1 reads SGHRS; CDR2 reads YFSETQ. Combining the CDR3 with reference TRBV5-1 and TRBJ1-4 gives the whole variable domain KAGVTQTPRYLIKTRGQQVTLSCSPISGHRSVSWYQQTPGQGLQFLFEYFSETQRNKGNFPGRFSGRQFSNSRSEMNVSTLELGDSALYLCASSCGQRATNEKLFFGSGTQLSVL.

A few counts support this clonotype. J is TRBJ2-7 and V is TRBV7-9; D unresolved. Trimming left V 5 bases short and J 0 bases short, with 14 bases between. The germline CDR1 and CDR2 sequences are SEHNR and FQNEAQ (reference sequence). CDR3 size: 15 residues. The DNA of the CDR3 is TGTGCCAGCAGCACCTCGGCAGGTAGCTCCTACGAGCAGTACTTC. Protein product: CASSTSAGSSYEQYF.

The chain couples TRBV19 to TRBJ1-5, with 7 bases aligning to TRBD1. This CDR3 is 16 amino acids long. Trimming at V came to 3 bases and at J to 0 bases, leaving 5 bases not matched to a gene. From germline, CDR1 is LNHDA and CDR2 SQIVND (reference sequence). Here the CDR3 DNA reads TGTGCCAGTAGTATGACAGGGCTCTATAGCAATCAGCCCCAGCATTTT. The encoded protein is CASSMTGLYSNQPQHF.

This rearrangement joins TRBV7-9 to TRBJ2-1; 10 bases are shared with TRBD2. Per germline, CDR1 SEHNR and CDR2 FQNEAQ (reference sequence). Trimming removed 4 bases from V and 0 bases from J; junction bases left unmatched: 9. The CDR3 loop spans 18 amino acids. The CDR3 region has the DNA TGTGCCAGCAGCTCTAAGCGGGGGGGCCGGGGCTCCTACAATGAGCAGTTCTTC. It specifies CASSSKRGGRGSYNEQFF.

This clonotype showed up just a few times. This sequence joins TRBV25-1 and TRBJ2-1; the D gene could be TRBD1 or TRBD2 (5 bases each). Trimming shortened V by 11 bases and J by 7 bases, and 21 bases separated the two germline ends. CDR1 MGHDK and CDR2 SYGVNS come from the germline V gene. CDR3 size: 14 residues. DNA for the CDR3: TGTGCCTACGAACTAGGGGTCTTCGGGAATGAGCAGTTCTTC. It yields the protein CAYELGVFGNEQFF.

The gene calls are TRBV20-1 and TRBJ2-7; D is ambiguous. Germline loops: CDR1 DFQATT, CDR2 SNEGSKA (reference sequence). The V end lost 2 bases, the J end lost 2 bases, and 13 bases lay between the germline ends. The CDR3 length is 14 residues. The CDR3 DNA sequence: TGCAGTGCTAGATCTGACCGGACGGCCTACGAGCAGTACTTC. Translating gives CSARSDRTAYEQYF.

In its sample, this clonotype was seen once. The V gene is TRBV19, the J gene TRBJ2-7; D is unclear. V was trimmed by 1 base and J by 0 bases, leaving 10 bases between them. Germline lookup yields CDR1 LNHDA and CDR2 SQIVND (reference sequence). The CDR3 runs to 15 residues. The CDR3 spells CASSIVWSASYEQYF. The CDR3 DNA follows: TGTGCCAGTAGTATAGTCTGGAGCGCCTCCTACGAGCAGTACTTC.

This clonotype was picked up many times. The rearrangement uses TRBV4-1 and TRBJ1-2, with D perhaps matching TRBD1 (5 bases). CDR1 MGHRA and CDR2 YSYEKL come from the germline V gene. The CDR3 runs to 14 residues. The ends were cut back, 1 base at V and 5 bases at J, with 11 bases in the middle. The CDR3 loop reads CASSQGLQGYGYTF. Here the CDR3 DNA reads TGCGCCAGCAGCCAAGGGTTGCAGGGATATGGCTACACCTTC.

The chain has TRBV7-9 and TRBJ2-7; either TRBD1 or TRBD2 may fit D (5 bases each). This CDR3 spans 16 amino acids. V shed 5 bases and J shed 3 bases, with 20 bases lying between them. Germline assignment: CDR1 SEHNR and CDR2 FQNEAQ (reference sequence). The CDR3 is CASSPARGRADYEQYV. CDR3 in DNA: TGTGCCAGCAGCCCCGCTCGGGGCAGGGCGGACTACGAGCAGTACGTC.

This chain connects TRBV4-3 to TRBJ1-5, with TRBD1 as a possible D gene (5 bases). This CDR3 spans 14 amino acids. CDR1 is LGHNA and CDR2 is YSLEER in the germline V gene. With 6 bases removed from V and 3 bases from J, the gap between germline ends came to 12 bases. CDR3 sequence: CASSTTEYNQPQHF. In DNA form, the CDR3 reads TGCGCCAGCAGTACGACAGAATACAATCAGCCCCAGCATTTT.

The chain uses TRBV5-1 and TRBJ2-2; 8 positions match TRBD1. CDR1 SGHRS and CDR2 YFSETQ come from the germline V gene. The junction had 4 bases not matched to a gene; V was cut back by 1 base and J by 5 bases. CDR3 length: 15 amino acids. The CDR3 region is CASSLSGGSTGELFF. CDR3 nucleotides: TGCGCCAGCAGCTTGTCAGGGGGCTCGACCGGGGAGCTGTTTTTT.